Below, 17 T cell receptor beta chains from the same sample are listed, as sequenced in a study of lymphopenia after photon versus proton radiotherapy. Using immunoSEQ multiplex PCR, the repertoire was profiled, and TCRdb retains in-frame clones only, with some absent. The sample consists of about 68,000 clones, approximately 90% of them appearing once. The sequencing used peripheral blood, collected from a patient treated with photon-based radiotherapy. The receptors here all came from a woman between 65 and 79 years old with pancreatic cancer.

This chain joins TRBV23-1 and TRBJ1-4; unclear D gene. TRBV23-1 is treated as an ORF (open reading frame) with a function not yet certain. The CDR3 has 18 residues. V was pared by 2 bases and J by 8 bases, with 24 bases between. CDR3 amino acids: CASSQPGPLFPDGEKLFF. For the CDR3, the DNA is TGCGCCAGCAGTCAACCGGGCCCTCTGTTCCCGGATGGGGAAAAACTGTTTTTT.

The sample holds one count of this clone. J is TRBJ1-2 and V is TRBV4-2, with D possibly being TRBD1 (5 bases). With 0 bases removed from V and 8 bases from J, the gap between germline ends came to 16 bases. Per the germline V gene, CDR1 is LGHNA and CDR2 is YNFKEQ. The CDR3 covers 15 residues. The CDR3 sequence is CASSQDGARADGYTF. The CDR3 coding sequence is TGTGCCAGCAGCCAAGATGGGGCCAGGGCTGACGGCTACACCTTC.

J is TRBJ2-5 and V is TRBV5-1; 8 nucleotides match TRBD2. Germline loops: CDR1 SGHRS, CDR2 YFSETQ. The CDR3 totals 17 residues. Losses at the gene ends were 5 bases for V and 2 bases for J; bases not matched to a gene: 14. CDR3 DNA sequence: TGCGCCAGCAGACCTACTGTGGCGGGAGGATCTCAAGAGACCCAGTACTTC. Translation: CASRPTVAGGSQETQYF. The entire variable domain, with the rest obtained from reference TRBV5-1 and TRBJ2-5, is as follows: KAGVTQTPRYLIKTRGQQVTLSCSPISGHRSVSWYQQTPGQGLQFLFEYFSETQRNKGNFPGRFSGRQFSNSRSEMNVSTLELGDSALYLCASRPTVAGGSQETQYFGPGTRLLVL.

The genes are TRBV5-4 and TRBJ2-7; D is unresolved. Germline CDR1 is SGHNT and CDR2 is YYREEE (reference sequence). The CDR3 runs to 13 residues. V was pared by 4 bases and J by 2 bases, with 10 bases between. The CDR3 DNA reads as TGTGCCAGCAGCGCCGCGCCGACCTACGAGCAGTACTTC. Protein: CASSAAPTYEQYF.

The chain uses TRBV5-1 and TRBJ2-2; weak D call: TRBD1 (6 bases). This CDR3 comprises 15 residues. CDR1 and CDR2 (germline): SGHRS, YFSETQ. Deletions cut 5 bases from V and 1 base from J, with 12 bases between. The CDR3 bases are TGCGCCAGCAGTCAGGGGACCGTGAACACCGGGGAGCTGTTTTTT. This encodes CASSQGTVNTGELFF.

The chain combines TRBV10-2 with TRBJ2-7; TRBD2 aligns across 7 bases. Germline trimming cut 1 base from V and 0 bases from J; bases unmatched to any gene: 3. CDR1 is WSHSY and CDR2 is SAAADI in the germline V gene. The CDR3 extends over 15 amino acids. DNA for the CDR3: TGCGCCAGCAGTGAGTGGGGGGGAAGCTCCTACGAGCAGTACTTC. Its translation: CASSEWGGSSYEQYF.

The chain is built from TRBV9 and TRBJ1-2; D remains ambiguous. CDR3 size: 15 residues. CDR1 is SGDLS and CDR2 is YYNGEE in the germline V gene. With 0 bases removed from V and 1 base from J, the gap between germline ends came to 10 bases. CDR3 in amino acids: CASSVGEGVNYGYTF. As DNA, the CDR3 is TGTGCCAGCAGCGTAGGGGAGGGAGTTAACTATGGCTACACCTTC.

The chain links TRBV5-4 to TRBJ1-1, with a tentative D call TRBD1 (5 bases). This CDR3 region has 13 residues. Germline CDR1 reads SGHNT; CDR2 reads YYREEE (reference sequence). The V end lost 4 bases, the J end lost 3 bases, and 10 bases lay between the germline ends. The CDR3: CASSGAAYTEAFF. The CDR3, as DNA: TGTGCCAGCAGCGGGGCGGCCTACACTGAAGCTTTCTTT. Together with reference TRBV5-4 and TRBJ1-1, the CDR3 gives the full variable domain: ETGVTQSPTHLIKTRGQQVTLRCSSQSGHNTVSWYQQALGQGPQFIFQYYREEENGRGNFPPRFSGLQFPNYSSELNVNALELDDSALYLCASSGAAYTEAFFGQGTRLTVV.

This chain joins TRBV30 and TRBJ1-2, with D unresolved. This CDR3 has 11 residues. Trimming took 0 bases from V and 7 from J, leaving 6 bases between them. Germline loops: CDR1 GTSNPN, CDR2 SVGIG (reference sequence). The CDR3 reads CAWSVIGGYTF. In DNA form, the CDR3 reads TGTGCCTGGAGTGTAATCGGTGGCTACACCTTC.

The chain recombines TRBV5-1 with TRBJ2-7, with TRBD1 matching over 8 bases. The CDR3 extends over 12 amino acids. Losses at the gene ends were 3 bases for V and 6 bases for J; bases not matched to a gene: 2. CDR1 SGHRS and CDR2 YFSETQ come from the germline V gene. The CDR3 DNA is TGCGCCAGCAGCTCACAGGGGGTCGAGCAGTACTTC. Its protein is CASSSQGVEQYF.

The rearrangement links TRBV6-5 to TRBJ2-1; 13 bases fit TRBD2. The CDR3 is 16 residues long. Germline lookup yields CDR1 MNHEY and CDR2 SVGAGI. The trim removed 2 bases at V and 7 bases at J, leaving 5 bases unmatched. In nucleotides, the CDR3 is TGTGCCAGCAGTTACCGGACTAGCGGGAGTGGAAATGAGCAGTTCTTC. Translating gives CASSYRTSGSGNEQFF.

The V gene is TRBV7-2, the J gene TRBJ1-4; a possible D gene is TRBD1 (5 bases). There are 16 residues in the CDR3. With 2 bases removed from V and 3 bases from J, the gap between germline ends came to 13 bases. Germline V gene data show CDR1 as SGHTA and CDR2 as FQGNSA. CDR3 amino acids: CASSLIGGEANEKLFF. The CDR3 nucleotides are TGTGCCAGCAGCTTAATTGGGGGTGAAGCTAATGAAAAACTGTTTTTT.

This chain joins TRBV7-2 and TRBJ2-7, with 7 bases lining up with TRBD1. V was pared by 4 bases and J by 6 bases, with 6 bases of the junction left unmatched. The CDR3 totals 13 residues. Germline CDR1 and CDR2: SGHTA and FQGNSA. CDR3 sequence (DNA): TGTGCCAGCAGCTCCAGGGGGAGTATCGAGCAGTACTTC. It encodes CASSSRGSIEQYF.

The chain recombines TRBV6-6 with TRBJ1-4; 10 bases map to TRBD1. This CDR3 spans 15 amino acids. In germline, CDR1 is MNHNY, CDR2 SVGAGI (reference sequence). V lost 2 bases to trimming and J lost 8 bases; unmatched junction nucleotides: 5. CDR3 nucleotides: TGTGCCAGCAGTTACGATGGACAGGGGGGCGAAAAACTGTTTTTT. The encoded protein is CASSYDGQGGEKLFF.

The chain joins TRBV7-2 to TRBJ2-5, with 8 bases identical to TRBD2. The length of the CDR3 is 15 residues. V gave up 5 bases and J gave up 4 bases; unmatched junction bases: 9. Germline loops: CDR1 SGHTA, CDR2 FQGNSA. The CDR3 region has the DNA TGTGCCAGCAGCCGAGCGGGGGAAGTGGGAGAGACCCAGTACTTC. Protein: CASSRAGEVGETQYF.

The chain employs TRBV28 and TRBJ2-7; 11 bases match TRBD2. V lost 6 bases to trimming and J lost 4 bases; unmatched junction nucleotides: 14. Germline V gene sequence: CDR1 MDHEN, CDR2 SYDVKM. The CDR3 consists of 17 residues. The CDR3 sequence is CASSGSKLAGGLYEQYF. CDR3 bases: TGTGCCAGCAGCGGAAGTAAATTAGCGGGAGGGCTGTACGAGCAGTACTTC.

The chain has TRBV7-3 and TRBJ1-1; 9 nucleotides match TRBD1. The CDR3 has 16 residues. Germline CDR1 is SGHTA and CDR2 is FQGTGA. The trim removed 2 bases at V and 4 bases at J, leaving 8 bases unmatched. DNA of the CDR3: TGTGCCAGCAGCTTATCGGGACAGGGTTTTGGCACTGAAGCTTTCTTT. It is translated as CASSLSGQGFGTEAFF.